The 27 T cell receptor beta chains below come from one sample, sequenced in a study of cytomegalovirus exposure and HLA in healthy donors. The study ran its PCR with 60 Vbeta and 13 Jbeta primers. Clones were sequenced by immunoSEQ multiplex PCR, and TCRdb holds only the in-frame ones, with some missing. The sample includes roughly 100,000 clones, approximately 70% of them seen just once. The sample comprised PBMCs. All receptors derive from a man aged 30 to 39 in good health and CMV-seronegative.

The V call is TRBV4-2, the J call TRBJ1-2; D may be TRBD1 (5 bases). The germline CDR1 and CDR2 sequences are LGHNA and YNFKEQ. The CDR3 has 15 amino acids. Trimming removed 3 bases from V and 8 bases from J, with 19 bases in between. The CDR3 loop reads CASSQDYAGPGGYTF. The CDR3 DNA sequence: TGTGCCAGCAGCCAGGATTACGCAGGGCCAGGAGGCTACACCTTC.

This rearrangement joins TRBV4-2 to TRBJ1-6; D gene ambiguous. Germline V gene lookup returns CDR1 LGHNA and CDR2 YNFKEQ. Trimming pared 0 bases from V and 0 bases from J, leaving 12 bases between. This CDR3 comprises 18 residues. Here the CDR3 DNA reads TGTGCCAGCAGCCAAGAGGGCATAGCGAGCTCCTATAATTCACCCCTCCACTTT. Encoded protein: CASSQEGIASSYNSPLHF.

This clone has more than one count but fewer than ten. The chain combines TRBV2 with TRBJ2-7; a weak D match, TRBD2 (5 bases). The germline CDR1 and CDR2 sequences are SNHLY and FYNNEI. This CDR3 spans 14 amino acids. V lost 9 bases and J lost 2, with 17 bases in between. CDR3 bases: TGTGCCAGTAAATTGAGCGGACCAACCTACGAGCAGTACTTC. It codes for CASKLSGPTYEQYF.

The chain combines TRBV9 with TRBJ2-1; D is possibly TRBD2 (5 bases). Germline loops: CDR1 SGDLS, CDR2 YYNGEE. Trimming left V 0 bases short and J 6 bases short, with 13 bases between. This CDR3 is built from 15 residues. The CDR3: CASSVGASFANEQFF. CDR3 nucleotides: TGTGCCAGCAGCGTAGGGGCTAGCTTTGCCAATGAGCAGTTCTTC. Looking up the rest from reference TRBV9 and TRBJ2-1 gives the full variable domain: DSGVTQTPKHLITATGQRVTLRCSPRSGDLSVYWYQQSLDQGLQFLIQYYNGEERAKGNILERFSAQQFPDLHSELNLSSLELGDSALYFCASSVGASFANEQFFGPGTRLTVL.

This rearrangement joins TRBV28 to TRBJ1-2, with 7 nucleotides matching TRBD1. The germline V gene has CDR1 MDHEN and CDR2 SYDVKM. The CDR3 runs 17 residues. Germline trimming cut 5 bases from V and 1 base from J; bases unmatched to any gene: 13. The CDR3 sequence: CASSPVPGQRFNYGYTF. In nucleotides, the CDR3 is TGTGCCAGCAGTCCAGTTCCGGGACAGCGATTTAACTATGGCTACACCTTC.

CDR3 nucleotides: TGTGCCAGCTCACCCGGGACAGTTTCCTACGAGCAGTACTTC. Its translation: CASSPGTVSYEQYF. The chain has TRBV18 and TRBJ2-7; TRBD1 matches at 7 bases. The CDR3 is 14 residues long. With V trimmed by 3 bases and J by 1 base, 3 bases remained unmatched. CDR1 and CDR2 from the germline V gene are KGHSH and LQKENI. Supplemented by reference TRBV18 and TRBJ2-7, the full variable domain reads NAGVMQNPRHLVRRRGQEARLRCSPMKGHSHVYWYRQLPEEGLKFMVYLQKENIIDESGMPKERFSAEFPKEGPSILRIQQVVRGDSAAYFCASSPGTVSYEQYFGPGTRLTVT.

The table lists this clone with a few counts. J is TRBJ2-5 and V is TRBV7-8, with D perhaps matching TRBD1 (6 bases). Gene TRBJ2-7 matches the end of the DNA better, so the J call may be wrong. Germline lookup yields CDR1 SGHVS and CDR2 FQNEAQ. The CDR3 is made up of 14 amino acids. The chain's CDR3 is CASSLPGEGYEQYF. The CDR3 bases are TGTGCCAGCAGCTTACCAGGGGAAGGGTACGAGCAGTACTTC.

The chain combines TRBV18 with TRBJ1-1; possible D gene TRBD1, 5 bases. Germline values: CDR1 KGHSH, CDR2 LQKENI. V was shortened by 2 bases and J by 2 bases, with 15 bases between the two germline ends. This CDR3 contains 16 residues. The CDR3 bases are TGTGCCAGCTCACCATTCCAGGCGGGGGGAAACACTGAAGCTTTCTTT. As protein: CASSPFQAGGNTEAFF.

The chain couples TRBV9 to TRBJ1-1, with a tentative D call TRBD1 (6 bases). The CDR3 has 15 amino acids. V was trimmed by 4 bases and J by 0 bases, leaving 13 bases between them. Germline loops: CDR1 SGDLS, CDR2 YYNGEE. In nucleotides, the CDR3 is TGTGCCAGCAGCCCCGGACAGACCATGAACACTGAAGCTTTCTTT. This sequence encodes CASSPGQTMNTEAFF. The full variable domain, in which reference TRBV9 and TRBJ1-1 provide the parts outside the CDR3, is DSGVTQTPKHLITATGQRVTLRCSPRSGDLSVYWYQQSLDQGLQFLIQYYNGEERAKGNILERFSAQQFPDLHSELNLSSLELGDSALYFCASSPGQTMNTEAFFGQGTRLTVV.

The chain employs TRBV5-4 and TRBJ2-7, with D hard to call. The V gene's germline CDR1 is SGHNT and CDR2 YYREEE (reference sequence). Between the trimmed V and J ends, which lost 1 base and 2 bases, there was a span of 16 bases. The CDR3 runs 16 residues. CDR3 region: CASSLKTLDTPYEQYF. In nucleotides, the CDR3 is TGTGCCAGCAGCTTGAAGACCTTAGACACTCCCTACGAGCAGTACTTC.

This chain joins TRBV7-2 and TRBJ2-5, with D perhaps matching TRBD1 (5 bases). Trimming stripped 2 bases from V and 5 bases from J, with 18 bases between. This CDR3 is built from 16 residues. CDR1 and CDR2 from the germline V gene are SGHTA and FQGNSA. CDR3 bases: TGTGCCAGCAGCTTACTATCCCAGGGATTTAGGGAGACCCAGTACTTC. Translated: CASSLLSQGFRETQYF.

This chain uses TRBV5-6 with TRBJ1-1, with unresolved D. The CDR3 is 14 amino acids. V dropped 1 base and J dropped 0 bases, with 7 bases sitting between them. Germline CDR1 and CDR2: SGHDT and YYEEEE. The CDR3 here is CASSLWQLNTEAFF. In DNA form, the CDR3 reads TGTGCCAGCAGCTTGTGGCAACTGAACACTGAAGCTTTCTTT.

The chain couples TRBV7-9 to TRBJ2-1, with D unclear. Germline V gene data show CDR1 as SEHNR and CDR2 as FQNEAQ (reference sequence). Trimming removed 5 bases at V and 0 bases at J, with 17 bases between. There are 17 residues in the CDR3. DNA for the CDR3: TGTGCCAGCAGCCCAGAGGTGCGGAGTAGCTCCTACAATGAGCAGTTCTTC. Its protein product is CASSPEVRSSSYNEQFF.

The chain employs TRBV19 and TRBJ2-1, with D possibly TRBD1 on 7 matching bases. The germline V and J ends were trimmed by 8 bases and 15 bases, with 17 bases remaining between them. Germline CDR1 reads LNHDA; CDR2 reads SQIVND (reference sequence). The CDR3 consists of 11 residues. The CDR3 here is CASSIGGDRFF. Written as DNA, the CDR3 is TGTGCCAGTTCGATCGGCGGGGACAGGTTCTTC.

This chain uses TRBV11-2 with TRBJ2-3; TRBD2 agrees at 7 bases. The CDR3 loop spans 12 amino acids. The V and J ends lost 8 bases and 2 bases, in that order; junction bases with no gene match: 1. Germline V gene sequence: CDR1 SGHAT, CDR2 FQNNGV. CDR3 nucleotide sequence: TGTGCCAGCCAGCGGGACACAGATACGCAGTATTTT. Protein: CASQRDTDTQYF.

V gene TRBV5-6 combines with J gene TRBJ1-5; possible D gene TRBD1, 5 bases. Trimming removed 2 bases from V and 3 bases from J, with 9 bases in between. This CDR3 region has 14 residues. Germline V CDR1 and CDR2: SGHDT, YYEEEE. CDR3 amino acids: CASSLAGSNQPQHF. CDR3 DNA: TGTGCCAGCAGCTTAGCAGGGTCCAATCAGCCCCAGCATTTT.

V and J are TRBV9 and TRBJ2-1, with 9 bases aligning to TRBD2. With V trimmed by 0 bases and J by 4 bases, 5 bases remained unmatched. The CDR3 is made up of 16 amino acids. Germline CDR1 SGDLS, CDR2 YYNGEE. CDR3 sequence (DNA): TGTGCCAGCAGCGTAGAGGCGGGAGGGTATTACAATGAGCAGTTCTTC. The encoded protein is CASSVEAGGYYNEQFF.

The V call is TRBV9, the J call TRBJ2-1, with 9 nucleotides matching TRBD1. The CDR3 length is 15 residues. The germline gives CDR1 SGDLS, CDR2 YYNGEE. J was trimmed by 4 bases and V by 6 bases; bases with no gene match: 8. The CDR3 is CASTPRDRDYNEQFF. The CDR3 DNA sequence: TGTGCCAGCACCCCCCGGGACAGGGATTACAATGAGCAGTTCTTC.

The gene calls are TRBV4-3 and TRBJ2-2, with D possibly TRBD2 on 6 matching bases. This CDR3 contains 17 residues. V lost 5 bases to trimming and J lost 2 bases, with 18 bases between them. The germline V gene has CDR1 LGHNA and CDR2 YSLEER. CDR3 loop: CASSFRGRRTNTGELFF. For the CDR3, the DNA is TGCGCCAGCAGCTTCCGGGGGAGGAGAACCAACACCGGGGAGCTGTTTTTT.

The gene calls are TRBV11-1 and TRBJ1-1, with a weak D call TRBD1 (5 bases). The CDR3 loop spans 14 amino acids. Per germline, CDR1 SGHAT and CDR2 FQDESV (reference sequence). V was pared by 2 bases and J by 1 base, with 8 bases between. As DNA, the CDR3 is TGTGCCAGCAGCTTATATAGGGGGAACACTGAAGCTTTCTTT. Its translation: CASSLYRGNTEAFF.

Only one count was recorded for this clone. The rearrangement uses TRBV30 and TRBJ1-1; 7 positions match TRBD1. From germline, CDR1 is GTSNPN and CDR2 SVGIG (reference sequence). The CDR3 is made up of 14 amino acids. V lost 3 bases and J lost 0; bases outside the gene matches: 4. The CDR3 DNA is TGTGCCTGGAGGAGACAGGGAATGAACACTGAAGCTTTCTTT. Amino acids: CAWRRQGMNTEAFF.

Here the CDR3 DNA reads TGTGCCTGGTATAGTCGGGAGGGAGGGGGCGAGACCCAGTACTTC. This translates into CAWYSREGGGETQYF. This chain links TRBV30 with TRBJ2-5; the D gene is possibly TRBD2 (8 bases). V was cut by 5 bases and J by 5 bases, with 21 bases left in between. The CDR3 spans 15 residues. Germline values: CDR1 GTSNPN, CDR2 SVGIG (reference sequence).

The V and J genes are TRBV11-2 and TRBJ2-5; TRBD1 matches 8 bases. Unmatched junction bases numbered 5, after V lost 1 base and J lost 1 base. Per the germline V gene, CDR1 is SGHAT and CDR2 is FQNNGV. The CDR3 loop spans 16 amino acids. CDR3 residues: CASSLAPTGGQETQYF. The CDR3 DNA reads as TGTGCCAGCAGCTTAGCCCCTACAGGGGGCCAAGAGACCCAGTACTTC.

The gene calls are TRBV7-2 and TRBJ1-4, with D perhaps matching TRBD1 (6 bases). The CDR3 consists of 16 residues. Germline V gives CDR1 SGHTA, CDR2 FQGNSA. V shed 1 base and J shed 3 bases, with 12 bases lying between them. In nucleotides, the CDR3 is TGTGCCAGCAGCTTAGAAAGGAACAGGGCTAATGAAAAACTGTTTTTT. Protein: CASSLERNRANEKLFF.

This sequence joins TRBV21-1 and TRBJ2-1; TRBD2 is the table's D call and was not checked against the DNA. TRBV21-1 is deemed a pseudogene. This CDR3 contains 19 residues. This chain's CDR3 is CASSKERAGSGSSYNEQFF. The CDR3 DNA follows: TGTGCCAGCAGCAAAGAAAGGGCCGGTAGCGGGAGCTCCTACAATGAGCAGTTCTTC.

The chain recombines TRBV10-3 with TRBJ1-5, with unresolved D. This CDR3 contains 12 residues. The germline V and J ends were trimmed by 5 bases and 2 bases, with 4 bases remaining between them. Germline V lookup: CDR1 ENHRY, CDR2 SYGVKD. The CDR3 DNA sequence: TGTGCCATCAGTACGGGCAATCAGCCCCAGCATTTT. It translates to CAISTGNQPQHF.

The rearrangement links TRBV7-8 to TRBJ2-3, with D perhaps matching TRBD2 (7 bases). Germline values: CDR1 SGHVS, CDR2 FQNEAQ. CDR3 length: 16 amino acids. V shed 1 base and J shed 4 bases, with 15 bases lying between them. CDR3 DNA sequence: TGTGCCAGCAGCTTAGGGCGGCGGGGGCCCGCAGATACGCAGTATTTT. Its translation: CASSLGRRGPADTQYF.